The source of this TCR beta chain is a study of Ad26.COV2.S vaccination and SARS-CoV-2 variants. Treatment specified: approximately 18 received Ad26.COV2.S at low or high dose, single or two shots; about 5 received placebo; per-sample allocation not given. Specimen acquisition occurred on day 63 following the initial vaccine or placebo injection. TCRdb's copy holds only in-frame clones and misses some; the assay was immunoSEQ multiplex PCR. The table has about 330,000 clones, roughly 90% seen once. The clonotype was recovered from a person aged 18 to 59 who received the Ad26.COV2.S COVID-19 vaccine or a placebo. The sequencing here drew on peripheral blood, taken in a trial of Ad26.COV2.S vaccine versus placebo.

As DNA, the CDR3 is TGCGCCAGCAGCTTGGTAGCGGGGGCCCGCAATGAGCAGTTCTTC. Protein sequence: CASSLVAGARNEQFF. The V and J genes are TRBV5-1 and TRBJ2-1, with TRBD2 matching 9 bases. In germline, CDR1 is SGHRS, CDR2 YFSETQ. This CDR3 spans 15 amino acids. Trimming removed 0 bases from V and 6 bases from J; junction bases left unmatched: 4.